This entry is about one T cell receptor beta chain. TCRB CDR3 was amplified from 2 ug genomic DNA or less. The data were produced by immunoSEQ multiplex PCR, yet TCRdb's version contains in-frame clones alone and is incomplete. The data show fewer than 50,000 clones, about 85% seen once. The CDR3 has 16 amino acids. The V gene's germline CDR1 is SGHRS and CDR2 YFSETQ. V lost 0 bases and J lost 2; bases outside the gene matches: 3. The source of the sample is a study of glioma-infiltrating T cells after dendritic cell vaccination. Study summary: Dendritic cell vaccine was injected intradermally three times, biweekly.

PBMC were collected before vaccination, two weeks after the third vaccination, and at progression. The receptor was derived from a human donor with glioblastoma. Sequenced material: blood, taken before dendritic cell vaccination. The genes are TRBV5-1 and TRBJ2-3; TRBD2 aligns across 10 bases. The CDR3 spells CASSLDTSGDTDTQYF. DNA of the CDR3: TGCGCCAGCAGCTTGGACACTAGCGGGGACACAGATACGCAGTATTTT.